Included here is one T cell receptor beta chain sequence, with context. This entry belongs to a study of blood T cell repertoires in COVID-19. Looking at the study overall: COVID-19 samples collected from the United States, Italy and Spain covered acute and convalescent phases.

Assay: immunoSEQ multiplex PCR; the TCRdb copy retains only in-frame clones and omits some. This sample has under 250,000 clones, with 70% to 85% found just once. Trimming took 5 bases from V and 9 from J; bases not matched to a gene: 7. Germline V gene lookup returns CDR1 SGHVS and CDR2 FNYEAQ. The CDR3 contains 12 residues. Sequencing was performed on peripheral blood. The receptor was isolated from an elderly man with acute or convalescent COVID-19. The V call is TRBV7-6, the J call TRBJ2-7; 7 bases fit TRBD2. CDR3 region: CASSPRGGGQYF. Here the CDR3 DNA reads TGTGCCAGCAGCCCCCGCGGGGGTGGGCAGTACTTC.